The 29 T cell receptor beta chains below were found in one sample sequenced in a study of technical replicates of blood from a few donors. Method: immunoSEQ multiplex PCR; TCRdb's copy keeps in-frame clones and lacks some. The sample carries some 87,000 clones, roughly 91% recorded once. Sequenced input: T cells isolated from PBMCs. These receptors originate from a human donor in good health.

The chain joins TRBV11-2 to TRBJ1-4; the match to TRBD1 covers 8 bases. This CDR3 region has 15 residues. CDR1 and CDR2 from the germline V gene are SGHAT and FQNNGV. With 5 bases clipped from V and 5 bases from J, the junction kept 7 bases outside the gene matches. For the CDR3, the DNA is TGTGCCAGCAGCCCGCGACAGGGGTGGAATGAAAAACTGTTTTTT. It specifies CASSPRQGWNEKLFF.

This chain joins TRBV6-5 and TRBJ2-7, with 11 bases identical to TRBD2. J was trimmed by 12 bases and V by 6 bases; bases with no gene match: 4. CDR1 is MNHEY and CDR2 is SVGAGI in the germline V gene. CDR3 length: 11 residues. CDR3 sequence: CASRTSGSLYF. In DNA, the CDR3 is TGTGCCAGCAGAACTAGCGGGAGTCTGTACTTC.

The CDR3 DNA is TGTGCCAGCAGTCTGGGACAGGGGCGCGGCTATGGCTACACCTTC. Its protein is CASSLGQGRGYGYTF. V is TRBV28 and J is TRBJ1-2; 10 positions match TRBD1. The CDR3 covers 15 residues. The V and J ends lost 5 bases and 4 bases, in that order; junction bases with no gene match: 7. Germline V CDR1 and CDR2: MDHEN, SYDVKM.

The CDR3 spells CASSAPARQFLYGYTF. Written as DNA, the CDR3 is TGTGCCAGCAGTGCCCCTGCAAGACAGTTCCTTTATGGCTACACCTTC. V gene TRBV2 combines with J gene TRBJ1-2; tentative D call: TRBD1 (5 bases). The ends were cut back, 4 bases at V and 5 bases at J, with 20 bases in the middle. The germline V gene has CDR1 SNHLY and CDR2 FYNNEI. The CDR3 length is 16 residues.

Remarks on this clone: Other nucleotide sequences in the sample specify the same CDR3. CDR3 region: CASSSGTSGYEQYF. The CDR3 nucleotides are TGTGCCAGCAGCTCTGGGACTAGCGGATACGAGCAGTACTTC. The chain uses TRBV7-9 and TRBJ2-7; 11 bases agree with TRBD2. From germline, CDR1 is SEHNR and CDR2 FQNEAQ (reference sequence). CDR3 size: 14 residues. V lost 4 bases to trimming and J lost 4 bases; unmatched junction nucleotides: 3.

This clone was picked up one time. The chain couples TRBV11-3 to TRBJ2-2, with D perhaps matching TRBD1 (6 bases). Germline assignment: CDR1 SGHNT and CDR2 YENEEA. CDR3 length: 14 residues. Trimming pared 5 bases from V and 4 bases from J, leaving 11 bases between. The CDR3 bases are TGTGCCAGCAGCCCTCCAGGGGTCACCGGGGAGCTGTTTTTT. This gives the protein CASSPPGVTGELFF.

This rearrangement joins TRBV4-2 to TRBJ2-7; D remains unclear. The CDR3 is 15 amino acids. The germline V gene encodes CDR1 LGHNA and CDR2 YNFKEQ. V lost 2 bases to trimming and J lost 5 bases, with 16 bases between them. The CDR3 sequence is CASSQRRSLVDEQYF. For the CDR3, the DNA is TGTGCCAGCAGCCAACGAAGGAGTCTAGTCGACGAGCAGTACTTC.

CDR3 loop: CASSPGRTSGEETQYF. The CDR3 DNA sequence: TGTGCCAGCAGCCCCGGCAGGACTAGCGGGGAAGAGACCCAGTACTTC. This chain uses TRBV6-9 with TRBJ2-5, with 12 bases fitting TRBD2. The CDR3 is 16 residues long. J was trimmed by 3 bases and V by 6 bases; bases with no gene match: 8. CDR1 MNHGY and CDR2 SVAAGI come from the germline V gene.

The chain joins TRBV29-1 to TRBJ1-1, with TRBD1 identical over 7 bases. The V gene's germline CDR1 is SQVTM and CDR2 ANQGSEA. The V and J ends lost 1 base and 3 bases, in that order; junction bases with no gene match: 5. The CDR3 contains 14 residues. CDR3 amino acids: CSVEGLTGHTEAFF. CDR3 in DNA: TGCAGCGTTGAAGGCCTGACAGGGCACACTGAAGCTTTCTTT.

The gene calls are TRBV11-2 and TRBJ1-1; perhaps TRBD1 as D (5 bases). CDR3 length: 14 residues. Trimming pared 1 base from V and 1 base from J, leaving 7 bases between. Germline V lookup: CDR1 SGHAT, CDR2 FQNNGV. The chain's CDR3 is CASSLVGQNTEAFF. CDR3 DNA sequence: TGTGCCAGCAGCTTAGTGGGGCAGAACACTGAAGCTTTCTTT.

The J gene is TRBJ2-2, the V gene TRBV27, with 8 bases that match TRBD1. This CDR3 is 15 amino acids long. The germline CDR1 and CDR2 sequences are MNHEY and SMNVEV (reference sequence). V was pared by 5 bases and J by 5 bases, with 7 bases of the junction left unmatched. CDR3 sequence: CASSRGTGWTGELFF. CDR3 bases: TGTGCCAGCAGTCGGGGGACAGGATGGACCGGGGAGCTGTTTTTT.

The chain recombines TRBV11-2 with TRBJ2-7; D is uncertain. Trimming stripped 3 bases from V and 0 bases from J, with 12 bases between. Germline CDR1 and CDR2: SGHAT and FQNNGV. The CDR3 runs 15 residues. The CDR3 sequence is CASSFPRRSSYEQYF. The CDR3, as DNA: TGTGCCAGCAGCTTCCCGAGGCGGAGCTCCTACGAGCAGTACTTC.

The chain couples TRBV5-1 to TRBJ2-3, with 9 nucleotides matching TRBD2. Trimming took 7 bases from V and 4 from J; bases not matched to a gene: 7. Per germline, CDR1 SGHRS and CDR2 YFSETQ. The CDR3 is 14 residues long. CDR3 amino acids: CASHRLAASDTQYF. The CDR3 nucleotides read TGCGCCAGCCACCGACTAGCGGCCTCAGATACGCAGTATTTT.

V and J are TRBV19 and TRBJ2-7, with 12 bases that match TRBD2. This CDR3 has 15 residues. The ends lost 9 bases at V and 5 bases at J; junction bases unmatched: 11. The germline V gene encodes CDR1 LNHDA and CDR2 SQIVND (reference sequence). CDR3 residues: CASSVLAGGDNEQYF. CDR3 coding DNA: TGTGCCAGCTCTGTCCTAGCGGGAGGGGACAACGAGCAGTACTTC.

This chain uses TRBV18 with TRBJ2-7; the D gene is possibly TRBD1 (5 bases). Germline V gene lookup returns CDR1 KGHSH and CDR2 LQKENI. CDR3 length: 13 residues. The V gene lost 5 bases and the J gene lost 3 bases, with 11 bases spanning the gap. The CDR3 reads CASSADRNYEQYF. In nucleotides, the CDR3 is TGTGCCAGCTCAGCCGACAGAAACTACGAGCAGTACTTC.

The chain couples TRBV19 to TRBJ1-5; D is possibly TRBD1 (6 bases). Germline CDR1 and CDR2: LNHDA and SQIVND (reference sequence). The CDR3 sequence is 13 residues long. V lost 0 bases to trimming and J lost 7 bases, with 7 bases between them. CDR3 region: CASSIERGQPQHF. The CDR3 nucleotides are TGTGCCAGTAGTATAGAGAGGGGGCAGCCCCAGCATTTT. The whole variable domain, filled in from reference TRBV19 and TRBJ1-5, reads DGGITQSPKYLFRKEGQNVTLSCEQNLNHDAMYWYRQDPGQGLRLIYYSQIVNDFQKGDIAEGYSVSREKKESFPLTVTSAQKNPTAFYLCASSIERGQPQHFGDGTRLSIL.

The V gene is TRBV4-1, the J gene TRBJ2-1; 7 bases map to TRBD2. Germline loops: CDR1 MGHRA, CDR2 YSYEKL. Trimming took 0 bases from V and 5 from J; bases not matched to a gene: 13. This CDR3 region has 18 residues. As DNA, the CDR3 is TGCGCCAGCAGCCAAGATCTGATGGCGGGCGGGAGCAACAATGAGCAGTTCTTC. As protein: CASSQDLMAGGSNNEQFF.

Only a few counts were recorded for this clone. V and J are TRBV15 and TRBJ2-3, with 8 bases identical to TRBD1. From germline, CDR1 is LNHNV and CDR2 YYDKDF (reference sequence). CDR3 length: 14 residues. V trimming: 2 bases; J trimming: 2 bases; junction bases outside the gene matches: 0. The CDR3: CATSRQGATDTQYF. The CDR3 DNA reads TGTGCCACCAGCAGACAGGGGGCCACAGATACGCAGTATTTT.

This chain links TRBV7-3 with TRBJ1-3; 8 nucleotides line up with TRBD1. CDR3 length equals 15 residues. Per germline, CDR1 SGHTA and CDR2 FQGTGA. Trimming removed 6 bases from V and 2 bases from J; junction bases left unmatched: 6. In DNA form, the CDR3 reads TGTGCCAGCAGTGTTACAGGGGGGGCTGGAAACACCATATATTTT. It encodes CASSVTGGAGNTIYF.

The chain is built from TRBV14 and TRBJ2-6; 7 bases fit TRBD1. Looked up from germline, CDR1 is SGHDN and CDR2 is FVKESK. V gave up 5 bases and J gave up 0 bases; unmatched junction bases: 1. CDR3 length: 15 residues. This CDR3 is CASSGQASGANVLTF. CDR3 nucleotides: TGTGCCAGCAGCGGACAGGCCTCTGGGGCCAACGTCCTGACTTTC.

The V gene is TRBV2, the J gene TRBJ2-7, with a tentative D call TRBD1 (6 bases). V was pared by 4 bases and J by 7 bases, with 14 bases between. This CDR3 has 13 amino acids. Looked up from germline, CDR1 is SNHLY and CDR2 is FYNNEI. CDR3 protein: CASSGDNPGEQYF. The DNA of the CDR3 is TGTGCCAGCAGTGGGGACAATCCGGGTGAGCAGTACTTC.

This clone appeared a single time. The V call is TRBV10-3, the J call TRBJ2-7; D is unclear. The CDR3 runs 12 residues. Germline values: CDR1 ENHRY, CDR2 SYGVKD. The V end was cut by 9 bases, the J end by 2 bases, with 11 bases between. CDR3 nucleotide sequence: TGTGCCATTTCCCAGGTTACCTACGAGCAGTACTTC. Translating gives CAISQVTYEQYF.

The chain recombines TRBV6-1 with TRBJ1-5, with a weak D call TRBD1 (6 bases). The CDR3 is made up of 15 amino acids. Trimming stripped 8 bases from V and 3 bases from J, with 17 bases between. Germline lookup yields CDR1 MNHNS and CDR2 SASEGT. The CDR3 loop is CASQDSPSTNQPQHF. CDR3 DNA sequence: TGTGCCAGCCAGGACAGCCCTAGCACCAATCAGCCCCAGCATTTT.

The rearrangement uses TRBV10-1 and TRBJ1-1; 10 bases are a match to TRBD1. CDR1 is WNHNN, CDR2 SYGVQD, per germline (reference sequence). The CDR3 loop spans 14 amino acids. The V segment lost 7 bases and the J segment 5 bases; nucleotides outside the gene matches: 7. The CDR3 region is CASKPRTGGTEAFF. The CDR3 DNA follows: TGCGCCAGCAAGCCACGGACAGGGGGGACTGAAGCTTTCTTT.

The chain has TRBV6-5 and TRBJ2-7; unclear D gene. With 5 bases removed from V and 6 bases from J, the gap between germline ends came to 17 bases. The germline CDR1 and CDR2 sequences are MNHEY and SVGAGI. There are 14 residues in the CDR3. CDR3 residues: CASSITWLRSEQYF. CDR3 DNA: TGTGCCAGCAGTATCACATGGTTAAGGAGCGAGCAGTACTTC.

The chain links TRBV5-6 to TRBJ2-1, with 8 bases aligning to TRBD2. The junction had 15 bases not matched to a gene; V was cut back by 5 bases and J by 8 bases. The length of the CDR3 is 16 residues. CDR1 is SGHDT and CDR2 is YYEEEE in the germline V gene. The CDR3 DNA follows: TGTGCCAGCAGTGGCCCGGAAGGGCTTAGCGGGGATGAGCAGTTCTTC. Encoded protein: CASSGPEGLSGDEQFF.

The chain employs TRBV5-1 and TRBJ1-3, with D possibly TRBD1 on 5 matching bases. CDR1 is SGHRS and CDR2 is YFSETQ in the germline V gene. Trimming pared 0 bases from V and 7 bases from J, leaving 35 bases between. The CDR3 is made up of 22 amino acids. The CDR3, as DNA: TGCGCCAGCAGCTTGGCTCCTAGAGTCCAGGGTCCTCCCTCCAGCCCTCGGAACACCATATATTTT. Translated: CASSLAPRVQGPPSSPRNTIYF.

The chain combines TRBV7-8 with TRBJ2-1; 10 bases match TRBD2. The CDR3 runs to 17 residues. Germline-derived CDR1 and CDR2 are SGHVS and FQNEAQ. V lost 3 bases to trimming and J lost 5 bases; unmatched junction nucleotides: 10. The CDR3 here is CASSLARVGLADNEQFF. The CDR3, as DNA: TGTGCCAGCAGCTTGGCGCGGGTAGGACTAGCGGACAATGAGCAGTTCTTC.

This sequence joins TRBV29-1 and TRBJ2-5; D is unclear. V lost 3 bases, J lost 3 bases, and 8 bases lay in between. The CDR3 length is 12 residues. The germline gives CDR1 SQVTM, CDR2 ANQGSEA. For the CDR3, the DNA is TGCAGCGTTGATCTGACTGAAGAGACCCAGTACTTC. Its translation is CSVDLTEETQYF.